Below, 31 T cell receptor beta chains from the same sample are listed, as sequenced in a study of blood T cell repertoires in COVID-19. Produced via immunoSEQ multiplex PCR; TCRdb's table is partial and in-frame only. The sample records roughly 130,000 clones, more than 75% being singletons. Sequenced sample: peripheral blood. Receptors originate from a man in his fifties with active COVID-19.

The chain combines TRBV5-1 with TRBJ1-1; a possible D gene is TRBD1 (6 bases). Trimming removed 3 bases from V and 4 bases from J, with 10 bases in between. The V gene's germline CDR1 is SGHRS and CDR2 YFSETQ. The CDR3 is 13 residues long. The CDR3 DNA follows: TGCGCCAGCAGCTATGGACAGCGCACTGAAGCTTTCTTT. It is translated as CASSYGQRTEAFF.

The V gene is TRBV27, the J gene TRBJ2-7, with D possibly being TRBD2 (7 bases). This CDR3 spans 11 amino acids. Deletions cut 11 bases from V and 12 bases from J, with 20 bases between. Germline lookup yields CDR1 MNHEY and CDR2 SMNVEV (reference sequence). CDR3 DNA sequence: TGTGCCGCAGGGGAGGGCTTCTCTCGGTACGTC. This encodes CAAGEGFSRYV.

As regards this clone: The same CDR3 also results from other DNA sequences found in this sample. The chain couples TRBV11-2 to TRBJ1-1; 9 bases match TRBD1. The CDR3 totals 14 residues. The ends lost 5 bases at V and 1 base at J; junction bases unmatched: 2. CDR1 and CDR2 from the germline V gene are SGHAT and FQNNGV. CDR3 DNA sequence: TGTGCCAGCAGCCTGGGACAGGGGAACACTGAAGCTTTCTTT. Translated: CASSLGQGNTEAFF.

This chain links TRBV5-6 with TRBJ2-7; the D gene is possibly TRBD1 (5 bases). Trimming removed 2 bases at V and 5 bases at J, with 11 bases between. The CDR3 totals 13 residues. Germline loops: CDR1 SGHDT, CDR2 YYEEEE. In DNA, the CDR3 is TGTGCCAGCAGCTTAGCAGGGCCCGACGAGCAGTACTTC. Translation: CASSLAGPDEQYF.

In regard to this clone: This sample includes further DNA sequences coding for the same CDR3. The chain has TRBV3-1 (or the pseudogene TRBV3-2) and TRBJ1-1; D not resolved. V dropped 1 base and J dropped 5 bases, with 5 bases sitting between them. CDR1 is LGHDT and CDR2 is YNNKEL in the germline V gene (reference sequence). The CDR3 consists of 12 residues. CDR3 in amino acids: CASSQGGTEAFF. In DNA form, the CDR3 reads TGTGCCAGCAGCCAAGGAGGTACTGAAGCTTTCTTT.

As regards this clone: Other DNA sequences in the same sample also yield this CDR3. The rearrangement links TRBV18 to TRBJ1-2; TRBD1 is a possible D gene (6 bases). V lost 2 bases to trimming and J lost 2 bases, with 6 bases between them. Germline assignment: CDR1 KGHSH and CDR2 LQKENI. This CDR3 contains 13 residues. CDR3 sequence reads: CASSPDRNYGYTF. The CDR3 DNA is TGTGCCAGCTCACCAGACAGGAACTATGGCTACACCTTC.

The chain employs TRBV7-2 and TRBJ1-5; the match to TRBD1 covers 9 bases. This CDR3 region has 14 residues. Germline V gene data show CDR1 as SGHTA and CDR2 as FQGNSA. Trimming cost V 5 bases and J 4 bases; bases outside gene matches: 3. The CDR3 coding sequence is TGTGCCAGCAGCAACGGACAGGGGAATCAGCCCCAGCATTTT. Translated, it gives CASSNGQGNQPQHF.

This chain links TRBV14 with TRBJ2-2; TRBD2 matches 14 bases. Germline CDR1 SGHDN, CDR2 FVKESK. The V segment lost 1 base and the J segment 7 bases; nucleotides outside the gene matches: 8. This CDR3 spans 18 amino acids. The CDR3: CASSQAGLAGGRGGELFF. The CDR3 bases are TGTGCCAGCAGCCAAGCAGGACTAGCGGGGGGCCGAGGCGGGGAGCTGTTTTTT.

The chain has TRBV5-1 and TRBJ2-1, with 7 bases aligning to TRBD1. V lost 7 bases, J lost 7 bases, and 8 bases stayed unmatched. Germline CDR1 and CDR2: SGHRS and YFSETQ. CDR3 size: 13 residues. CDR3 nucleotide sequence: TGCGCCAGCTGTGAGGGGGCAGTAAATGAGCAGTTCTTC. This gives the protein CASCEGAVNEQFF.

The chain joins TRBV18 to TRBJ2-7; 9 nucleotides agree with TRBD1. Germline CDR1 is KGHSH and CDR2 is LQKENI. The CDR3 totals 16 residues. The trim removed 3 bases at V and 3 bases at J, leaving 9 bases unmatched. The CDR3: CASSPRGQGRGYEQYF. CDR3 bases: TGTGCCAGCTCACCGCGAGGACAGGGGCGAGGCTACGAGCAGTACTTC.

Here the CDR3 reads CASSPGTSWGGYTF. The CDR3 DNA is TGTGCCAGCTCGCCGGGGACATCCTGGGGCGGCTACACCTTC. The chain joins TRBV18 to TRBJ1-2; weak D call: TRBD1 (6 bases). Per germline, CDR1 KGHSH and CDR2 LQKENI. This CDR3 comprises 14 residues. Trimming pared 6 bases from V and 8 bases from J, leaving 19 bases between.

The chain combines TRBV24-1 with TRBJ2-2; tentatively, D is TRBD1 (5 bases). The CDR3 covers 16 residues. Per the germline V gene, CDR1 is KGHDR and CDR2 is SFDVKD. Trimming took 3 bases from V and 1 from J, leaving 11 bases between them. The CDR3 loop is CATSDLRQGNTGELFF. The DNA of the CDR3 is TGTGCCACCAGTGATCTGAGGCAGGGGAACACCGGGGAGCTGTTTTTT.

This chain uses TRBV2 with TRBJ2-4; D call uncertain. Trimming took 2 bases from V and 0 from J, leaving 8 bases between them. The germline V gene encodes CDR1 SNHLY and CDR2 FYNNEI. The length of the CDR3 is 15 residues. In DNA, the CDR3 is TGTGCCAGCAGTGAATCGGGTTCAGCCAAAAACATTCAGTACTTC. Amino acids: CASSESGSAKNIQYF.

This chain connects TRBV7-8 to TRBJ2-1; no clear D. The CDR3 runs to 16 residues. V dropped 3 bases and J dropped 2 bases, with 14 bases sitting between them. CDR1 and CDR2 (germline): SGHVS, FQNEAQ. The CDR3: CASSFLTVPPYNEQFF. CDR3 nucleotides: TGTGCCAGCAGCTTCCTGACTGTACCGCCCTACAATGAGCAGTTCTTC.

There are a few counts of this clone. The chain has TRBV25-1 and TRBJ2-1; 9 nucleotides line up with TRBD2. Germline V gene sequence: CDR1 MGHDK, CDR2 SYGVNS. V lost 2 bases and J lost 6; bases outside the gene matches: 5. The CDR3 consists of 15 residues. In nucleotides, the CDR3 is TGTGCCAGCAGTGAAGGGCTAGCGGGGAGCAATGAGCAGTTCTTC. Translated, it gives CASSEGLAGSNEQFF.

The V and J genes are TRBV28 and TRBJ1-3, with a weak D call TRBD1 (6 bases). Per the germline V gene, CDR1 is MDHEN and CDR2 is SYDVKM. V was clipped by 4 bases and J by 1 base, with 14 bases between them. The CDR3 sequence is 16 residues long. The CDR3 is CASSSQGVSSGNTIYF. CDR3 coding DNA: TGTGCCAGCAGTTCACAGGGAGTCTCATCTGGAAACACCATATATTTT.

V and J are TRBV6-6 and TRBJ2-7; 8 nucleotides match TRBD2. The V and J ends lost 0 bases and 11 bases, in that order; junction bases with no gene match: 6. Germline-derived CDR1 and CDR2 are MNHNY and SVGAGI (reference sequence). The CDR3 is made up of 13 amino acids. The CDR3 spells CASSYSGSGGKYF. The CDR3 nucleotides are TGTGCCAGCAGTTACTCCGGGAGCGGGGGAAAGTACTTC.

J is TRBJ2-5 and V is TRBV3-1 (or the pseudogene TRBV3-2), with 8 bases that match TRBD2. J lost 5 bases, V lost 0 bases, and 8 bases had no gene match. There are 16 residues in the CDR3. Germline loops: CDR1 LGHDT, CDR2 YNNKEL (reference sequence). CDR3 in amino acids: CASSQDFAGGRETQYF. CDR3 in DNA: TGTGCCAGCAGCCAAGATTTTGCGGGGGGCAGGGAGACCCAGTACTTC.

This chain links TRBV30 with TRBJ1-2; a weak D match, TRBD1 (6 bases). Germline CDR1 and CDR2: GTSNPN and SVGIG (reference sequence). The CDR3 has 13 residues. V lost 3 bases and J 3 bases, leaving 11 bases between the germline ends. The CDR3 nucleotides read TGTGCCTGGAGATCCGACAGGTACTATGGCTACACCTTC. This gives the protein CAWRSDRYYGYTF.

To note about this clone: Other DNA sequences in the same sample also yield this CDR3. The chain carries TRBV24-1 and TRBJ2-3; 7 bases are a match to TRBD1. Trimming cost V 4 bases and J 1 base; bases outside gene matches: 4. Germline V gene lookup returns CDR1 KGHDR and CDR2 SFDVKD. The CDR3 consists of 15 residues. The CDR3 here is CATSDPGQGTDTQYF. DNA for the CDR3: TGTGCCACCAGTGACCCAGGACAGGGCACAGATACGCAGTATTTT.

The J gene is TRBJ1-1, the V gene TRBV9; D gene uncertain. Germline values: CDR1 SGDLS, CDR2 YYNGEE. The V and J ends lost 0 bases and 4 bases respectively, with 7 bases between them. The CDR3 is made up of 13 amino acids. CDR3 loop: CASSVVPGTEAFF. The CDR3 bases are TGTGCCAGCAGCGTAGTCCCGGGCACTGAAGCTTTCTTT.

CDR3 DNA sequence: TGTGCCAGCAGCCCCCCTGGGAGATACGAGCAGTACGTC. Encoded protein: CASSPPGRYEQYV. V is TRBV7-9 and J is TRBJ2-7, with D tentatively TRBD2 (5 bases). Trimming took off 5 bases at V and 4 bases at J, with 12 bases between the two ends. Germline lookup yields CDR1 SEHNR and CDR2 FQNEAQ (reference sequence). This CDR3 is 13 amino acids long.

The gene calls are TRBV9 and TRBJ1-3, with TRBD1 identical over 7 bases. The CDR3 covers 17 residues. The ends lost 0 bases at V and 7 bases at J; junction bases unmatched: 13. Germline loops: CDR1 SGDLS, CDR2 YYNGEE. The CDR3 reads CASSVESYWDRLNTIYF. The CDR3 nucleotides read TGTGCCAGCAGCGTAGAGAGTTATTGGGACAGATTGAACACCATATATTTT.

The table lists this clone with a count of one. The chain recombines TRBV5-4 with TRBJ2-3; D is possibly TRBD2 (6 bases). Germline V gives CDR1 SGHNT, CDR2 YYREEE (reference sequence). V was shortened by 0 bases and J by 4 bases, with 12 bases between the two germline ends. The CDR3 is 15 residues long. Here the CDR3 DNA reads TGTGCCAGCAGCTTGGCCGGGAGAACCCCAGATACGCAGTATTTT. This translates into CASSLAGRTPDTQYF.

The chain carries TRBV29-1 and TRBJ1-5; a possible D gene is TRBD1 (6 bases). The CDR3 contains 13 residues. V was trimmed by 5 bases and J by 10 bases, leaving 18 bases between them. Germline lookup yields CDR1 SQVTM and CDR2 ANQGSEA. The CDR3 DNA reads TGCAGCGTTATAAGAGACGAGGGGGAACCCCAGCATTTT. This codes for CSVIRDEGEPQHF.

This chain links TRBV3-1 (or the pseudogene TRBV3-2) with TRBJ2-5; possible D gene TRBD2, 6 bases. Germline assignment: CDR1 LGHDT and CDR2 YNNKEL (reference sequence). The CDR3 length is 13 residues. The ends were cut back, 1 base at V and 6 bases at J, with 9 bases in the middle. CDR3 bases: TGTGCCAGCAGCCAAGCGGGGGTCCAGACCCAGTACTTC. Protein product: CASSQAGVQTQYF.

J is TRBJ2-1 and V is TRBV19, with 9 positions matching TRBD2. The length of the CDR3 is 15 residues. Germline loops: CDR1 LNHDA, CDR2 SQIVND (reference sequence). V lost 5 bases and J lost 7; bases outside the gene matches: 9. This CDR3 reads CASSPIAGALNEQFF. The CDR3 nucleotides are TGTGCCAGTAGTCCGATAGCGGGAGCCTTGAATGAGCAGTTCTTC. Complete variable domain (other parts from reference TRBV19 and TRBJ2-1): DGGITQSPKYLFRKEGQNVTLSCEQNLNHDAMYWYRQDPGQGLRLIYYSQIVNDFQKGDIAEGYSVSREKKESFPLTVTSAQKNPTAFYLCASSPIAGALNEQFFGPGTRLTVL.

CDR3 in DNA: TGTGCCACCAGCAGGGGGGCCCGGGGACCGAACACCGGGGAGCTGTTTTTT. Translating gives CATSRGARGPNTGELFF. The chain links TRBV15 to TRBJ2-2, with D possibly matching TRBD1 (6 bases). Germline-derived CDR1 and CDR2 are LNHNV and YYDKDF (reference sequence). With 3 bases removed from V and 0 bases from J, the gap between germline ends came to 14 bases. This CDR3 spans 17 amino acids.

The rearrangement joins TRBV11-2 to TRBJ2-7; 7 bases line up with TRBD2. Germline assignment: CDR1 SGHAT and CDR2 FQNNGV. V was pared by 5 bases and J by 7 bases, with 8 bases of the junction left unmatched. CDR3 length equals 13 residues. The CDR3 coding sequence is TGTGCCAGCAGCCTGGGACTAAAAAGGGAGCAGTACGTC. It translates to CASSLGLKREQYV.

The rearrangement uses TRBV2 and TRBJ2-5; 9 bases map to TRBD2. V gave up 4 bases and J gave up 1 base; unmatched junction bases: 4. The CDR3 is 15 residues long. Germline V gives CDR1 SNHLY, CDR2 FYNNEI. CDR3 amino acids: CASSVAAGGQETQYF. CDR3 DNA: TGTGCCAGCAGTGTTGCAGCGGGGGGCCAAGAGACCCAGTACTTC.

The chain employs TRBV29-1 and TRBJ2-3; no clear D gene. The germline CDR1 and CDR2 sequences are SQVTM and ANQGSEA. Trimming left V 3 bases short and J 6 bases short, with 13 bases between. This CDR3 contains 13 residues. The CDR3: CSVDPQVSDTQYF. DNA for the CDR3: TGCAGCGTTGACCCGCAGGTCTCCGATACGCAGTATTTT.